This T cell receptor (beta chain) comes out of a study of cytomegalovirus exposure and HLA in healthy donors. The overall study: For the approximately 400 genotyped donors, roughly 80% fell within the Caucasian-associated ancestry cluster.

PCR amplification relied on 60 Vbeta primers (plus 13 Jbeta primers). The table came from immunoSEQ multiplex PCR; TCRdb's copy has only in-frame clones and leaves some out. The table includes hundreds of thousands of clones, more than 55% detected once. Germline CDR1 and CDR2: MNHEY and SVGAGI. The CDR3 is made up of 13 amino acids. V was trimmed by 5 bases and J by 6 bases, leaving 14 bases between them. Study-wide findings and caveats: Trimming of TCR beta V- and J-genes showed a link, identified in a later analysis, to a missense DCLRE1C variant. A previous analysis found most TCR beta V segments productive roughly 90% or roughly 30% of the time. TCR beta sequences numbering about 17,000 were associated with HLA alleles at 0.05 false discovery rate in a later analysis.

This clone turned up a few times. Antigen unknown. V usage is TRBV6-5 and J usage is TRBJ2-7, with D possibly matching TRBD2 (6 bases). Sequencing was done on a sample of PBMCs. The sequence was collected from a female donor in good health and CMV-seronegative. The DNA for the CDR3 is TGTGCCAGCAGTGAAGGTGGAGGGTCCGAGCAGTACTTC. Translated, it gives CASSEGGGSEQYF.